This is a list of T cell receptor beta chains from one sample in a study of blood T cells in healthy people across ages. Via MiXCR, TCRdb re-called the 5' RACE reads, giving one row per CDR3 protein. Among roughly 1,000,000 distinct CDR3 sequences listed, around 25% were seen once. These same data were also listed under a study on T cells of mothers and their children.

The specimen was blood. The receptor set was obtained from a girl aged 2-10 years in good health. Each CDR3 is given with its conserved first and last residue. The D gene is left open where the match is weak. Only part of the rows carry a size: once, few, many, or a class if the clone is expanded.

j_call d_call v_call clone_size cdr3_aa cdr3_nt
TRBJ1-4 . TRBV10-3 . CAIRDQNEKLFF TGTGCCATCAGGGACCAGAATGAAAAACTGTTTTTT
TRBJ1-2 . TRBV3-1 . CASSQGWQGPIHGYTF TGTGCCAGCAGCCAAGGATGGCAGGGTCCTATCCATGGCTACACCTTC
TRBJ2-3 . TRBV20-1 few CSASGVGGRGPPTDTQYF TGCAGTGCTAGCGGAGTAGGCGGGCGTGGTCCCCCAACAGATACGCAGTATTTT
TRBJ1-1 . TRBV20-1 few CSGARGRTNTEAFF TGCAGTGGGGCCCGGGGGCGGACAAACACTGAAGCTTTCTTT
TRBJ2-1 TRBD2 TRBV28 . CASSFLTSGSYNEQFF TGTGCCAGCAGTTTCCTGACTAGCGGGTCCTACAATGAGCAGTTCTTC
TRBJ2-3 . TRBV2 few CASSSGGGSVTDTQYF TGTGCCAGCAGCAGCGGAGGGGGCTCGGTCACAGATACGCAGTATTTT
TRBJ2-1 TRBD2 TRBV7-2 few CASSPGLAPITYNEQFF TGTGCCAGCAGCCCGGGACTAGCTCCCATTACCTACAATGAGCAGTTCTTC
TRBJ2-1 TRBD2 TRBV29-1 few CSVDQRDYNEQFF TGCAGCGTTGACCAGCGGGACTACAATGAGCAGTTCTTC
TRBJ2-7 TRBD2 TRBV6-1 few CASSERASGYYEQYF TGTGCCAGCAGTGAAAGGGCTAGCGGCTACTACGAGCAGTACTTC
TRBJ2-3 . TRBV29-1 . CSGQTESTDTQYF TGCAGCGGGCAGACAGAGAGCACAGATACGCAGTATTTT
TRBJ1-6 . TRBV28 few CASSVGGTAYNSPLHF TGTGCCAGCAGCGTGGGGGGGACCGCATATAATTCACCCCTCCACTTT
TRBJ1-2 TRBD1 TRBV7-2 . CASSPTGQGFGYTF TGTGCCAGCAGCCCCACCGGACAGGGGTTTGGCTACACCTTC
TRBJ2-7 . TRBV20-1 . CSARDETEFYEQYF TGCAGTGCTAGAGATGAAACAGAATTCTACGAGCAGTACTTC
TRBJ1-4 TRBD1 TRBV3-1 . CASSYTGGARTNEKLFF TGTGCCAGCAGCTACACAGGGGGCGCGCGCACTAATGAAAAACTGTTTTTT
TRBJ2-7 . TRBV6-5 . CATYSLSYEQYF TGTGCCACCTACAGTCTTTCCTACGAGCAGTACTTC
TRBJ2-5 TRBD2 TRBV20-1 . CSAREGLAGSGETQYF TGCAGTGCTAGAGAGGGGTTAGCGGGGTCGGGAGAGACCCAGTACTTC
TRBJ2-1 TRBD2 TRBV5-1 . CASRAGTSSWKEQFF TGCGCCAGCAGAGCCGGGACTAGCTCGTGGAAGGAGCAGTTCTTC
TRBJ1-2 TRBD1 TRBV7-9 few CASSWGLRDRYGYTF TGTGCCAGCAGCTGGGGCCTCCGGGACAGATATGGCTACACCTTC
TRBJ2-3 . TRBV20-1 . CSAEGNTDTQYF TGCAGTGCCGAGGGGAACACAGATACGCAGTATTTT
TRBJ2-3 . TRBV7-3 few CASSLGPRTTDTQYF TGTGCCAGCAGCTTAGGGCCCAGGACCACAGATACGCAGTATTTT
TRBJ2-1 TRBD2 TRBV7-8 few CASSLRRLAGGLSANEQFF TGTGCCAGCAGCTTAAGAAGACTAGCGGGAGGTCTCAGTGCCAATGAGCAGTTCTTC
TRBJ1-1 . TRBV12-3/TRBV12-4 . CASSLVEGPPADF TGTGCCAGCAGTTTAGTCGAGGGTCCGCCAGCAGATTTT